This passage covers 6 T cell receptor beta chains from one sample sequenced in a study of low-dose radiotherapy and immunotherapy resistance in tumors. Time point reported: after trial treatment. Treatment reported: LDRT plus nivolumab, ipilimumab, low-dose cyclophosphamide and aspirin (RACIN trial). With TRAV- and TRBV-specific primers, first-strand cDNA was made, covering the alpha and beta chains. TCR amplification used roughly 18 PCR cycles, a constant-region primer and a V-primer adapter. MiXCR was run by TCRdb on the reads, yielding one entry per CDR3 protein. The sample includes around 100,000 distinct CDR3 sequences, less than 25% of them seen just once. This specimen was PBMCs, taken after low-dose radiotherapy plus immunotherapy. The receptors here all came from a male donor with prostate cancer.

This clonotype showed up many times. CDR3 sequence: CASSVGIGYEQYF. Written as DNA, the CDR3 is TGTGCCAGCAGTGTGGGCATAGGCTACGAGCAGTACTTC. The rearrangement uses TRBV2 and TRBJ2-7, with D unclear. V lost 4 bases, J lost 3 bases, and 10 bases lay in between. Germline V gene lookup returns CDR1 SNHLY and CDR2 FYNNEI. The CDR3 spans 13 residues.

This clonotype was seen at least ten times. V gene TRBV6-2 or TRBV6-3 combines with J gene TRBJ1-1, with TRBD1 matching over 10 bases. The junction had 6 bases not matched to a gene; V was cut back by 5 bases and J by 6 bases. Per the germline V gene, CDR1 is MNHEY and CDR2 is SVGEGT. The CDR3 has 14 amino acids. The CDR3 DNA reads TGTGCCAGCAGTGCCGGGACAGGGGTCCCTGAAGCTTTCTTT. It encodes CASSAGTGVPEAFF.

As to this clonotype: One base separates it from a far larger clone, so it is likely a read error. The genes are TRBV4-2 and TRBJ2-5, with 13 positions matching TRBD2. The V and J ends lost 7 bases and 2 bases, in that order; junction bases with no gene match: 7. This CDR3 has 16 amino acids. Germline values: CDR1 LGHNA, CDR2 YNFKEQ. CDR3 sequence: CASTRRTSGSQETQYF. CDR3 in DNA: TGTGCCAGCACCCGCCGGACTAGCGGGAGTCAAGAGACCCAGTACTTC.

The chain employs TRBV5-1 and TRBJ2-3; 10 nucleotides align to TRBD2. Germline CDR1 and CDR2: SGHRS and YFSETQ. The J segment lost 0 bases and the V segment lost 4 bases, leaving 14 bases of the junction unmatched. The CDR3 consists of 19 residues. In DNA form, the CDR3 reads TGCGCCAGCAGCCCCCTCGCTAGCGGGGGAACCGTTAGCACAGATACGCAGTATTTT. It translates to CASSPLASGGTVSTDTQYF.

This clonotype showed up just a few times. This rearrangement joins TRBV18 to TRBJ2-3; TRBD2 matches 11 bases. V shed 3 bases, J shed 0 bases, and the junction held 5 bases outside the gene matches. The CDR3 length is 17 residues. Germline CDR1 reads KGHSH; CDR2 reads LQKENI. In DNA, the CDR3 is TGTGCCAGCTCACCCCCTAGCGGGGGGTCTAGCACAGATACGCAGTATTTT. Amino acids: CASSPPSGGSSTDTQYF.

This clonotype has only a few counts. The limits of the CDR3 on the DNA are not certain, so only TCRdb's listed CDR3 is given. This chain links TRBV29-1 with TRBJ1-4; the table's D call, TRBD1, was not checked against the DNA. A total of 13 residues make up the CDR3, ends included. Germline V gene data show CDR1 as SQVTM and CDR2 as ANQGSEA. This chain's CDR3 is CSAVRGNEKLFFF.